This entry lists 29 T cell receptor beta chains sequenced from one sample in a study of tissue T cells after allogeneic stem cell transplantation. Sequencing used immunoSEQ multiplex PCR; TCRdb keeps in-frame clones, though not all of them. The top ten hold around 21% of the sample, which has more than 6,500 clones, approximately 56% seen once. The starting material was duodenum tissue, obtained at autopsy. The origin of the receptors is a female donor aged 60 or older with lung cancer.

V is TRBV18 and J is TRBJ2-7; 7 bases align to TRBD1. Germline V gene sequence: CDR1 KGHSH, CDR2 LQKENI. The V gene end was trimmed by 5 bases and the J gene end by 1 base; junction bases not matched to a gene: 8. The CDR3 consists of 15 residues. CDR3 in DNA: TGTGCCAGCTCAAACCCGGGACAGAGTTCCTACGAGCAGTACTTC. This encodes CASSNPGQSSYEQYF.

The chain employs TRBV3-1 (or the pseudogene TRBV3-2) and TRBJ2-3; no reliable D call. This CDR3 has 16 amino acids. Per the germline V gene, CDR1 is LGHDT and CDR2 is YNNKEL (reference sequence). V lost 4 bases and J 1 base, leaving 15 bases between the germline ends. The chain's CDR3 is CASSRTSNGGTDTQYF. The CDR3 region has the DNA TGTGCCAGCAGCCGAACTTCGAATGGGGGCACAGATACGCAGTATTTT.

This clone occurred a few times. The rearrangement uses TRBV4-2 and TRBJ2-1; perhaps TRBD2 as D (6 bases). Germline CDR1 and CDR2: LGHNA and YNFKEQ. V was clipped by 0 bases and J by 3 bases, with 6 bases between them. The CDR3 is made up of 14 amino acids. CDR3 in amino acids: CASSQETSYNEQFF. CDR3 coding DNA: TGTGCCAGCAGCCAAGAGACTAGCTACAATGAGCAGTTCTTC.

V is TRBV11-3 and J is TRBJ1-1; 11 positions agree with TRBD1. CDR1 is SGHNT, CDR2 YENEEA, per germline. The CDR3 has 18 amino acids. V was pared by 1 base and J by 1 base, with 8 bases of the junction left unmatched. The CDR3 protein is CASSLGAIGTGGNTEAFF. DNA of the CDR3: TGTGCCAGCAGCTTAGGGGCGATCGGGACAGGGGGGAACACTGAAGCTTTCTTT.

This chain uses TRBV12-5 with TRBJ1-2, with D maybe TRBD1 (5 bases). The length of the CDR3 is 13 residues. Per germline, CDR1 LGHNT and CDR2 FRNRAP. V lost 8 bases and J lost 3, with 13 bases in between. The CDR3 here is CASNQQTDYGYTF. The CDR3, as DNA: TGTGCTAGTAACCAACAGACAGACTATGGCTACACCTTC.

V usage is TRBV3-1 (or the pseudogene TRBV3-2) and J usage is TRBJ2-3; D perhaps matches TRBD1 (6 bases). V lost 4 bases and J lost 0, with 11 bases in between. The germline gives CDR1 LGHDT, CDR2 YNNKEL (reference sequence). The CDR3 covers 15 residues. The CDR3 region is CASSRTQGSTDTQYF. In nucleotides, the CDR3 is TGTGCCAGCAGCCGTACACAGGGTAGCACAGATACGCAGTATTTT.

This clone has only a few counts. The rearrangement uses TRBV14 and TRBJ2-7; a possible D gene is TRBD2 (6 bases). Trimming took off 2 bases at V and 0 bases at J, with 14 bases between the two ends. This CDR3 region has 16 residues. Germline CDR1 reads SGHDN; CDR2 reads FVKESK. In DNA form, the CDR3 reads TGTGCCAGCAGCCAAACGGGGGTCGGAGACTCCTACGAGCAGTACTTC. It translates to CASSQTGVGDSYEQYF.

This clone was picked up a small number of times. The gene calls are TRBV2 and TRBJ1-5; no firm D call. With 4 bases removed from V and 5 bases from J, the gap between germline ends came to 12 bases. Germline V gene sequence: CDR1 SNHLY, CDR2 FYNNEI. This CDR3 spans 14 amino acids. CDR3 DNA sequence: TGTGCCAGCAGTGCCCCCCCAAGGGATCAGCCCCAGCATTTT. It yields the protein CASSAPPRDQPQHF.

There are a few counts of this clone. CDR3 nucleotides: TGTGCCAGCAGCCTAGGGACAGGCGGTACCTACGAGCAGTACTTC. As protein: CASSLGTGGTYEQYF. V is TRBV14 and J is TRBJ2-7, with 8 bases matching TRBD1. V shed 4 bases and J 2 bases; nucleotides not matched to a gene: 7. CDR1 and CDR2 (germline): SGHDN, FVKESK. This CDR3 region has 15 residues.

The CDR3 DNA is TGTGCCAGCGGGGACAGATATCAGCCCCAGCATTTT. Translated, it gives CASGDRYQPQHF. The chain employs TRBV6-5 and TRBJ1-5; 7 bases line up with TRBD1. The V gene's germline CDR1 is MNHEY and CDR2 SVGAGI. With 8 bases clipped from V and 5 bases from J, the junction kept 3 bases outside the gene matches. This CDR3 comprises 12 residues.

V is TRBV4-1 and J is TRBJ2-5; TRBD2 aligns across 8 bases. Unmatched junction bases numbered 7, after V lost 2 bases and J lost 5 bases. Germline CDR1 and CDR2: MGHRA and YSYEKL. This CDR3 is 15 amino acids long. CDR3 loop: CASSQSPGLGETQYF. Written as DNA, the CDR3 is TGCGCCAGCAGCCAATCCCCGGGACTAGGGGAGACCCAGTACTTC.

This clone ranks as medium-sized (0.01 to 0.1%). This rearrangement joins TRBV3-1 (or the pseudogene TRBV3-2) to TRBJ2-7; D ambiguous. The CDR3 loop spans 13 amino acids. The V end lost 2 bases, the J end lost 4 bases, and 9 bases lay between the germline ends. Germline V gene sequence: CDR1 LGHDT, CDR2 YNNKEL (reference sequence). The CDR3 DNA follows: TGTGCCAGCAGCCAATTGGGTTCATACGAGCAGTACTTC. Its protein product is CASSQLGSYEQYF.

The CDR3 bases are TGCGCCAGCAGTCAAGACGGGACAGCCTCCCTTCAGGAGCAGTACTTC. Amino acid sequence: CASSQDGTASLQEQYF. The gene calls are TRBV23-1 and TRBJ2-7; 7 positions match TRBD1. TRBV23-1 is given ORF status, its function remaining uncertain. CDR3 size: 16 residues. The J segment lost 7 bases and the V segment lost 2 bases, leaving 14 bases of the junction unmatched.

The sample holds one count of this clone. The CDR3 DNA reads as TGTGCCAGCTCGCGGGAGAGGGGGGCTACAGATACGCAGTATTTT. Residues: CASSRERGATDTQYF. The chain combines TRBV6-5 with TRBJ2-3, with D tentatively TRBD2 (7 bases). V lost 8 bases and J 3 bases, leaving 18 bases between the germline ends. The CDR3 is 15 amino acids. Germline CDR1 is MNHEY and CDR2 is SVGAGI.

The CDR3, as DNA: TGTGCCAGCAGTTACGGAGGGGGCCCGGCCTATGGCTACACCTTC. The encoded protein is CASSYGGGPAYGYTF. This chain links TRBV6-2 or TRBV6-3 with TRBJ1-2, with 7 bases fitting TRBD1. J was trimmed by 4 bases and V by 2 bases; bases with no gene match: 7. The CDR3 consists of 15 residues. From germline, CDR1 is MNHEY and CDR2 SVGEGT.

The chain employs TRBV30 and TRBJ2-7; 9 bases are shared with TRBD2. The ends lost 3 bases at V and 0 bases at J; junction bases unmatched: 9. Germline CDR1 is GTSNPN and CDR2 is SVGIG (reference sequence). The CDR3 is 16 amino acids. The CDR3 region is CAWSGGGALLSYEQYF. CDR3 sequence (DNA): TGTGCCTGGAGCGGCGGGGGGGCCCTTCTCTCCTACGAGCAGTACTTC.

The chain is built from TRBV5-1 and TRBJ2-1; tentatively, D is TRBD2 (5 bases). This CDR3 comprises 15 residues. The V gene lost 0 bases and the J gene lost 5 bases, with 12 bases spanning the gap. Germline V lookup: CDR1 SGHRS, CDR2 YFSETQ. The CDR3 spells CASSLGTGSDNEQFF. The CDR3 nucleotides are TGCGCCAGCAGCTTGGGGACGGGGAGTGACAATGAGCAGTTCTTC.

V is TRBV6-5 and J is TRBJ1-5; tentative D call: TRBD1 (6 bases). The germline gives CDR1 MNHEY, CDR2 SVGAGI. CDR3 length: 15 amino acids. Trimming shortened V by 6 bases and J by 2 bases, and 14 bases separated the two germline ends. Here the CDR3 reads CASRYTGLGNQPQHF. CDR3 DNA: TGTGCCAGCAGATATACAGGGTTGGGCAATCAGCCCCAGCATTTT.

This clone occurred once. This chain joins TRBV10-3 and TRBJ2-7; D not resolved. This CDR3 comprises 13 residues. The V end lost 3 bases, the J end lost 2 bases, and 8 bases lay between the germline ends. Germline V gives CDR1 ENHRY, CDR2 SYGVKD. CDR3: CAISDGTTYEQYF. Written as DNA, the CDR3 is TGTGCCATCAGTGATGGCACCACCTACGAGCAGTACTTC.

The sample holds a few counts of this clone. The J gene is TRBJ1-2, the V gene TRBV5-1, with TRBD1 matching 8 bases. Germline lookup yields CDR1 SGHRS and CDR2 YFSETQ. V shed 4 bases, J shed 4 bases, and the junction held 6 bases outside the gene matches. CDR3 length: 14 amino acids. The CDR3 bases are TGCGCCAGCAGCCGACAGGGGAGATCCTATGGCTACACCTTC. It codes for CASSRQGRSYGYTF.

The chain links TRBV30 to TRBJ1-1; no reliable D call. This CDR3 contains 12 residues. Trimming removed 3 bases at V and 6 bases at J, with 11 bases between. Germline CDR1 GTSNPN, CDR2 SVGIG (reference sequence). In DNA, the CDR3 is TGTGCCTGGAGGACCTTGTCCGCTGAAGCTTTCTTT. Amino acid sequence: CAWRTLSAEAFF.

This clone has just a few counts. The chain has TRBV16 and TRBJ1-5; unclear D gene. CDR1 and CDR2 (germline): KGHSY, FQNENV. CDR3 length: 15 residues. V lost 3 bases and J lost 0, with 9 bases in between. The CDR3, as DNA: TGTGCCAGCAGCCAGGGGTCTTCTAGCAATCAGCCCCAGCATTTT. Its protein product is CASSQGSSSNQPQHF.

The chain combines TRBV6-2 or TRBV6-3 with TRBJ2-1; no clear D. Trimming pared 0 bases from V and 5 bases from J, leaving 11 bases between. Germline CDR1 and CDR2: MNHEY and SVGEGT. The CDR3 covers 15 residues. The CDR3 loop reads CASSYSMELHNEQFF. CDR3 coding DNA: TGTGCCAGCAGTTACTCGATGGAACTCCACAATGAGCAGTTCTTC.

This chain connects TRBV12-3 or TRBV12-4 to TRBJ1-2; no definite D call. The length of the CDR3 is 13 residues. Trimming removed 6 bases at V and 3 bases at J, with 11 bases between. CDR3 in DNA: TGTGCCAGCAGAGAACAGACCCACTATGGCTACACCTTC. Encoded protein: CASREQTHYGYTF.

For the CDR3, the DNA is TGTGCCAGCGTCCCACCGGGGCCCCACACTGAAGCTTTCTTT. This encodes CASVPPGPHTEAFF. The V call is TRBV6-5, the J call TRBJ1-1, with D tentatively TRBD1 (5 bases). The CDR3 is 14 amino acids. Germline V gene lookup returns CDR1 MNHEY and CDR2 SVGAGI. V lost 8 bases, J lost 3 bases, and 16 bases lay in between.

This clone was found a few times. The V call is TRBV30, the J call TRBJ1-6; D might be TRBD1 (6 bases). Trimming cost V 0 bases and J 10 bases, with 13 bases left between them. In germline, CDR1 is GTSNPN, CDR2 SVGIG (reference sequence). The CDR3 spans 14 residues. This CDR3 is CAWSVETGVSPLHF. The CDR3 DNA follows: TGTGCCTGGAGTGTCGAGACAGGAGTATCACCCCTCCACTTT.

The rearrangement uses TRBV2 and TRBJ1-1; D is unclear. V was cut by 8 bases and J by 0 bases, with 7 bases left in between. The CDR3 is made up of 12 amino acids. In germline, CDR1 is SNHLY, CDR2 FYNNEI. The CDR3, as DNA: TGTGCCAGCTTCACAGTGAACACTGAAGCTTTCTTT. The encoded protein is CASFTVNTEAFF.

The CDR3 spells CASSLGAGGPYEQYF. The DNA of the CDR3 is TGTGCCAGCAGCTTAGGGGCGGGGGGACCCTACGAGCAGTACTTC. The chain carries TRBV7-6 and TRBJ2-7; 8 nucleotides line up with TRBD2. The CDR3 contains 15 residues. J gave up 2 bases and V 1 base, and 4 bases lay outside the gene matches. The germline gives CDR1 SGHVS, CDR2 FNYEAQ.

This clone was counted only a few times. The chain employs TRBV7-3 and TRBJ1-1; no definite D call. Between the trimmed V and J ends, which lost 5 bases and 0 bases, there was a span of 16 bases. Germline V gives CDR1 SGHTA, CDR2 FQGTGA. This CDR3 is 16 amino acids long. The CDR3 DNA reads TGTGCCAGCAGCCCACAACCCGGACGGTTGAACACTGAAGCTTTCTTT. This encodes CASSPQPGRLNTEAFF.